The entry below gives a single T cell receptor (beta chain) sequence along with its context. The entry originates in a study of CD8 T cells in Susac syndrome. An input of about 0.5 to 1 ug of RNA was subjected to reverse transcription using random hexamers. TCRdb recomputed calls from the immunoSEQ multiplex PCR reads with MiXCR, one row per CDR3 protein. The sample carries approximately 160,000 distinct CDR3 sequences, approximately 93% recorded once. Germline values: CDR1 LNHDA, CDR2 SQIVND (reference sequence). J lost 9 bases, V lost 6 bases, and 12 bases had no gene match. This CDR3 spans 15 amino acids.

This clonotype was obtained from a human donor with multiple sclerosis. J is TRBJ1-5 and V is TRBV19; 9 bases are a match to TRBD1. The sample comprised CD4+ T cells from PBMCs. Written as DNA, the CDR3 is TGTGCCAGTAGACAACAGGGACAGGGACTTTGGCCCCAGCATTTT. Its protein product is CASRQQGQGLWPQHF.